This TCR beta chain was profiled in a study of cytomegalovirus exposure and HLA in healthy donors. Across the study: The Caucasian-associated ancestry cluster held roughly 78% of some 420 genotyped donors. Findings and caveats of the study: The investigators catalogued 164 TCR beta chains as cytomegalovirus-associated. In an earlier analysis, most TCR beta V segments were productive about 90% or about 30% of the time.

The PCR was carried out with 60 Vbeta primers and 13 Jbeta primers. Assay used: immunoSEQ multiplex PCR; TCRdb lists only in-frame clones, some missing. The data show 200,000 to 300,000 clones, 75% to 85% seen once. V lost 5 bases, J lost 1 base, and 8 bases lay in between. The CDR3 contains 13 residues. Germline-derived CDR1 and CDR2 are SGHAT and FQDESV (reference sequence). A word on this clone: What it binds is not known.

The chain links TRBV11-1 to TRBJ1-1; D unresolved. The sequenced material came from PBMCs. The sequence was obtained from a woman aged 60 to 75 in good health and CMV-seropositive. The DNA for the CDR3 is TGTGCCAGCAGCACCATACAGAACACTGAAGCTTTCTTT. Protein sequence: CASSTIQNTEAFF.